This T cell receptor (beta chain) was retrieved from a study of somatic mutations in cytotoxic T cells in rheumatoid arthritis. About the research overall: Purity of nearly 100% was reached when some V beta antibody-stained T-cell populations were flow-sorted, including V beta1+ cells sequenced for TCRB.

Note on this clone: The antigen is not known.

Only in-frame clones appear in the TCRdb table, and some are missing; sequencing was by immunoSEQ multiplex PCR. The sample includes roughly 10,000 clones, approximately 86% seen only once; the top ten take roughly 7.1%. V was shortened by 2 bases and J by 7 bases, with 18 bases between the two germline ends. Looked up from germline, CDR1 is MNHEY and CDR2 is SMNVEV (reference sequence). This CDR3 spans 17 amino acids. Study results and limitations: CD8+ clonality rose with age in rheumatoid arthritis patients, not healthy controls. Compared with age-matched healthy controls, rheumatoid arthritis patients did not differ significantly in CD8+ T-cell clonality.

This sequence joins TRBV27 and TRBJ1-6; D call uncertain. Sequencing input: CD8+ T cells sorted from blood. The TCR sequence derives from an adult with rheumatoid arthritis. CDR3 sequence reads: CASSLAGVGLGNSPLHF. The CDR3 DNA is TGTGCCAGCAGTTTAGCGGGTGTGGGATTGGGAAATTCACCCCTCCACTTT.